This TCR beta chain appears in the sequencing data of a study of cytomegalovirus exposure and HLA in healthy donors. Study-level information: Of roughly 400 genotyped donors, 75% to 90% grouped in the Caucasian-associated ancestry cluster.

For this clone: Antigen specificity is unknown.

Study-level results: There were fewer than 200 TCR beta chains listed as cytomegalovirus-associated. Specificity for CMV antigens was confirmed in vitro for a few of the CMV-associated chains. Later genetic work tied a missense DCLRE1C variant to beta-chain V and J trimming.

The CDR3 extends over 15 amino acids. Germline-derived CDR1 and CDR2 are WNHNN and SYGVQD (reference sequence). Trimming took 6 bases from V and 3 from J, leaving 17 bases between them. Primers for the PCR totalled 60 Vbeta and 13 Jbeta. Assay: immunoSEQ multiplex PCR; the TCRdb copy retains only in-frame clones and omits some. The sample has 69,000 or so clones, about 80% seen once. The receptor was isolated from a man younger than 35 in good health and CMV-seronegative. V gene TRBV10-1 combines with J gene TRBJ2-5; maybe TRBD2 (7 bases). The sample taken for sequencing was PBMCs. The DNA for the CDR3 is TGCGCCAGCAGCCTTAGGACGGGGGGCGAAGAGACCCAGTACTTC. As protein: CASSLRTGGEETQYF.